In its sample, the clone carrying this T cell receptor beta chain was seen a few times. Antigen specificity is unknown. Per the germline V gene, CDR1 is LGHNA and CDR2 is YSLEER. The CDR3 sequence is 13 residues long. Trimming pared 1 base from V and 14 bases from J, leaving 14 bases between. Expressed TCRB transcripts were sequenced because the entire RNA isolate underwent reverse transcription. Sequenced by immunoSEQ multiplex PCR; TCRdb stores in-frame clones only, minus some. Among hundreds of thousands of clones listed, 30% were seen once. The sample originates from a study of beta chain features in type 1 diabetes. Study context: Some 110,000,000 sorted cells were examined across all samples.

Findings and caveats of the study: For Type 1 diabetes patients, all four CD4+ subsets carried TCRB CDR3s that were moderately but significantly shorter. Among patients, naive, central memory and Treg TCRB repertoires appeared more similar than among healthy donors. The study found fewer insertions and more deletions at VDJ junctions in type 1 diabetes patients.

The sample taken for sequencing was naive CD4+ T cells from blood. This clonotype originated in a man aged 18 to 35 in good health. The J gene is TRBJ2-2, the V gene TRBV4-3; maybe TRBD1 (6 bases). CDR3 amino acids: CASSQVFRDKLFF. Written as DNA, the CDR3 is TGCGCCAGCAGCCAAGTCTTCCGGGACAAACTGTTTTTT.